This T cell receptor beta chain was documented in a study of OX40 agonist ivuxolimab in advanced cancers. Study-wide context: Dose-escalation cases comprised hepatocellular carcinoma, melanoma, renal cell or head and neck cancer. Males comprised around 78% of the group, whose mean age was about 61 years (range roughly 23 to 90). Study-wide results and caveats: Normalized T-cell clonal expansion was also low in a subset of nonresponders.

As for this clone: The antigen remains unidentified.

Germline V gives CDR1 GTSNPN, CDR2 SVGIG (reference sequence). CDR3 size: 13 residues. Trimming removed 4 bases from V and 2 bases from J, with 11 bases in between. Patients were excluded for autoimmune disease history or systemic immunosuppression. The repertoire was sequenced with immunoSEQ multiplex PCR; TCRdb's copy has only in-frame clones and lacks some. Of tens of thousands of clones listed, about 81% are singletons. Sequenced here: CD4+ or CD8+ T cells sorted from blood, sampled in a trial of the OX40 agonist ivuxolimab. This clonotype was sampled from an adult with an advanced solid tumor such as melanoma, head and neck, liver or kidney cancer. The chain links TRBV30 to TRBJ1-2; no reliable D call. The CDR3 DNA follows: TGTGCCTGGACCTTGGACGGGAACTATGGCTACACCTTC. Its translation is CAWTLDGNYGYTF.